The 10 T cell receptor beta chains in this list originate from one sample, sequenced in a study of blood T cell repertoires in COVID-19. Generated by immunoSEQ multiplex PCR, the TCRdb table keeps only in-frame clones and is missing some. This sample yields 360,000 or so clones, of which roughly 87% are seen a single time; approximately 3.1% belongs to the top ten. The sample comprised PBMCs or T cells enriched from blood (not recorded which). Source of these receptors: a woman under 40 who had recovered from COVID-19.

V usage is TRBV4-2 and J usage is TRBJ2-1, with a possible D match to TRBD2 (5 bases). CDR3 length: 18 amino acids. Germline-derived CDR1 and CDR2 are LGHNA and YNFKEQ. Deletions cut 2 bases from V and 3 bases from J, with 20 bases between. The CDR3 DNA is TGTGCCAGCAGCCAACGATGGGTTAGCGCAGTAAGCTACAATGAGCAGTTCTTC. Its translation is CASSQRWVSAVSYNEQFF.

The chain carries TRBV4-1 and TRBJ1-1; the D is unclear. Germline V gene data show CDR1 as MGHRA and CDR2 as YSYEKL. V lost 4 bases, J lost 6 bases, and 12 bases lay in between. This CDR3 has 13 amino acids. This CDR3 reads CASSPSSVSEAFF. The CDR3 coding sequence is TGCGCCAGCAGCCCCTCCTCCGTGTCTGAAGCTTTCTTT.

This clone was observed once. The chain uses TRBV2 and TRBJ2-7, with TRBD1 identical over 10 bases. CDR3 length equals 14 residues. V shed 6 bases and J 12 bases; nucleotides not matched to a gene: 14. Germline assignment: CDR1 SNHLY and CDR2 FYNNEI. The DNA of the CDR3 is TGTGCCAGCAGCGACTCTCTGGGACAGGGGCCTTCGTACTTC. Residues: CASSDSLGQGPSYF. Full variable domain (rest looked up from reference TRBV2 and TRBJ2-7): EPEVTQTPSHQVTQMGQEVILRCVPISNHLYFYWYRQILGQKVEFLVSFYNNEISEKSEIFDDQFSVERPDGSNFTLKIRSTKLEDSAMYFCASSDSLGQGPSYFGPGTRLTVT.

The chain has TRBV28 and TRBJ2-3; TRBD1 agrees at 9 bases. Trimming at V came to 5 bases and at J to 4 bases, leaving 4 bases not matched to a gene. Germline V gene sequence: CDR1 MDHEN, CDR2 SYDVKM. The CDR3 is 14 residues long. This chain's CDR3 is CASSPTGGSDTQYF. In DNA, the CDR3 is TGTGCCAGCAGTCCTACAGGGGGCTCAGATACGCAGTATTTT.

This sequence joins TRBV29-1 and TRBJ2-3; 11 bases agree with TRBD2. Germline CDR1 is SQVTM and CDR2 is ANQGSEA. This CDR3 spans 15 amino acids. Trimming removed 2 bases from V and 7 bases from J; junction bases left unmatched: 8. CDR3 sequence (DNA): TGCAGCGTTGAACTCGGGACTAGCGGAGCCTATACGCAGTATTTT. Protein sequence: CSVELGTSGAYTQYF.

The chain is built from TRBV29-1 and TRBJ2-1, with D possibly matching TRBD2 (5 bases). CDR1 SQVTM and CDR2 ANQGSEA come from the germline V gene. Trimming shortened V by 2 bases and J by 2 bases, and 10 bases separated the two germline ends. CDR3 length equals 14 residues. This CDR3 reads CSVELAGAYNEQFF. CDR3 sequence (DNA): TGCAGCGTTGAACTGGCGGGCGCCTACAATGAGCAGTTCTTC.

The J gene is TRBJ1-4, the V gene TRBV29-1; D not certain. The CDR3 has 14 residues. From germline, CDR1 is SQVTM and CDR2 ANQGSEA. Deletions cut 1 base from V and 8 bases from J, with 14 bases between. CDR3 loop: CSVEVRDYGEKLFF. The CDR3 nucleotides read TGCAGCGTTGAAGTACGCGACTATGGGGAAAAACTGTTTTTT.

The gene calls are TRBV7-2 and TRBJ2-1, with 7 bases aligning to TRBD1. CDR1 is SGHTA and CDR2 is FQGNSA in the germline V gene. The V and J ends lost 1 base and 4 bases, in that order; junction bases with no gene match: 1. This CDR3 spans 14 amino acids. The CDR3 DNA follows: TGTGCCAGCAGCTTAGACAGGGGTTACAATGAGCAGTTCTTC. Translated: CASSLDRGYNEQFF.

The V call is TRBV28, the J call TRBJ2-7; 8 nucleotides line up with TRBD2. Trimming took 5 bases from V and 4 from J; bases not matched to a gene: 10. The CDR3 loop spans 15 amino acids. CDR1 is MDHEN and CDR2 is SYDVKM in the germline V gene. The CDR3 loop reads CASSGGAGDRYEQYF. DNA of the CDR3: TGTGCCAGCAGTGGAGGAGCGGGAGACCGATACGAGCAGTACTTC. Full variable domain (remainder filled in from reference TRBV28 and TRBJ2-7): DVKVTQSSRYLVKRTGEKVFLECVQDMDHENMFWYRQDPGLGLRLIYFSYDVKMKEKGDIPEGYSVSREKKERFSLILESASTNQTSMYLCASSGGAGDRYEQYFGPGTRLTVT.

The genes are TRBV7-6 and TRBJ2-2; 8 bases match TRBD1. Per the germline V gene, CDR1 is SGHVS and CDR2 is FNYEAQ. CDR3 length: 15 amino acids. V dropped 8 bases and J dropped 5; count of bases not matched to a gene: 10. The CDR3 DNA sequence: TGTGCCAGCGGGAGGACAGGGTCTTTTACCGGGGAGCTGTTTTTT. Its protein product is CASGRTGSFTGELFF.